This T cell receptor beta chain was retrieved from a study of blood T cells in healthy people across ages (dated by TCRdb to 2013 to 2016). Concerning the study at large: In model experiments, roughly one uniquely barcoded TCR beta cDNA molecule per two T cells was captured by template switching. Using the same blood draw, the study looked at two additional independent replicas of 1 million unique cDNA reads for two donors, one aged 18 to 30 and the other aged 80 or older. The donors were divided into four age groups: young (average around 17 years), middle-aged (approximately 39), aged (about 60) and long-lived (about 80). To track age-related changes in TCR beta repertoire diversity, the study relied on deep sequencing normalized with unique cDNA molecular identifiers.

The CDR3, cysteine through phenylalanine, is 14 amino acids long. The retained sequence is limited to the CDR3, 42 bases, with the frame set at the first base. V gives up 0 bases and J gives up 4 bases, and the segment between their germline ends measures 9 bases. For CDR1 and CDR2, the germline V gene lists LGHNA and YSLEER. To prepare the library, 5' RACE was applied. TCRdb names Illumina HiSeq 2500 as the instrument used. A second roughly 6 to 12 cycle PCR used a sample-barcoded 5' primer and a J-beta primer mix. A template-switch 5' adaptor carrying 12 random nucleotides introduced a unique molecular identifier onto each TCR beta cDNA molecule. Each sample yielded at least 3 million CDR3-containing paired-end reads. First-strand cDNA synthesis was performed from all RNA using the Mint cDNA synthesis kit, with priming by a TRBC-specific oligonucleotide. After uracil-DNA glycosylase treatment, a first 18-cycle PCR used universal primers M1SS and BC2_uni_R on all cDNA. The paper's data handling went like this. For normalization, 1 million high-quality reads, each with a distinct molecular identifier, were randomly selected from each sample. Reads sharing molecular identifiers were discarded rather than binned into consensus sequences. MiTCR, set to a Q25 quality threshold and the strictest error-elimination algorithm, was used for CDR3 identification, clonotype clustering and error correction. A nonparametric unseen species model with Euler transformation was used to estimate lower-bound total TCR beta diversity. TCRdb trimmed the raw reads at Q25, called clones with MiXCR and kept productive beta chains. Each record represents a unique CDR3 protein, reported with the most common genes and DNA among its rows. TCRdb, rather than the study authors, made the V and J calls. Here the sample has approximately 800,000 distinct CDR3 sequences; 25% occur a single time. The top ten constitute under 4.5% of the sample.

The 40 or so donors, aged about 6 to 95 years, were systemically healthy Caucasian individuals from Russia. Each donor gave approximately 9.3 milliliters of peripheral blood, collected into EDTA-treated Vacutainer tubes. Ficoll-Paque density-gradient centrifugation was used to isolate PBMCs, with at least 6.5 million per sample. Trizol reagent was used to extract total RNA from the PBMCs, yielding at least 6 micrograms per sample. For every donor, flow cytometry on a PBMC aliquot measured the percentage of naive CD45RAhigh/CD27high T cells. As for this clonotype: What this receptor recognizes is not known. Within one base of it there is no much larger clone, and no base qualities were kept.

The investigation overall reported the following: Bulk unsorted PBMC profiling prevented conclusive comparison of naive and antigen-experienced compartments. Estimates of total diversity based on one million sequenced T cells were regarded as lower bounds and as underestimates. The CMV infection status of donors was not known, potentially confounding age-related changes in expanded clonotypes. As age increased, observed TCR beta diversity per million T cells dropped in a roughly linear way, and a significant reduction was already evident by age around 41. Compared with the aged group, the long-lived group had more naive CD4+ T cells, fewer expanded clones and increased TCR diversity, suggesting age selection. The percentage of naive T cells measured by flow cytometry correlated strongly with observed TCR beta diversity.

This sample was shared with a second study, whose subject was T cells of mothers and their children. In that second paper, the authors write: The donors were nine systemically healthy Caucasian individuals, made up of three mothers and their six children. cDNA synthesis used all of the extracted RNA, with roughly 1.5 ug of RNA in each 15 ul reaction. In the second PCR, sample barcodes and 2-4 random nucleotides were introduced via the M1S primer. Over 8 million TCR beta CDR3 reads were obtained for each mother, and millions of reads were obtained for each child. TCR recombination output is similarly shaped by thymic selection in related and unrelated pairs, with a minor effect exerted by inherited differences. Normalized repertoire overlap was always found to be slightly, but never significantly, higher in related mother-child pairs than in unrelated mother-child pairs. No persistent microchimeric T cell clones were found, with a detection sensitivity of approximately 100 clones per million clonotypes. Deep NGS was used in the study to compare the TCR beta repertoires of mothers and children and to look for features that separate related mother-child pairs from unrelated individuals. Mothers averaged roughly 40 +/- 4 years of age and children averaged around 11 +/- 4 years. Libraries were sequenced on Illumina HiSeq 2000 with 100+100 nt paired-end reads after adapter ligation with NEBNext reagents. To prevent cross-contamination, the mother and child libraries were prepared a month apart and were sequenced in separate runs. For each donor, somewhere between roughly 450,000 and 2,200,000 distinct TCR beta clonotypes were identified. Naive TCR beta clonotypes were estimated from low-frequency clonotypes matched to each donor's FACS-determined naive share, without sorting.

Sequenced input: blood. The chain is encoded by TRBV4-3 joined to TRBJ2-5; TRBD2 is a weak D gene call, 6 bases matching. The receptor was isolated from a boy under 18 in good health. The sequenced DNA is TGCGCCAGCAGCCAAGATGGAGGGAGAGAGACCCAGTACTTC. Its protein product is CASSQDGGRETQYF.